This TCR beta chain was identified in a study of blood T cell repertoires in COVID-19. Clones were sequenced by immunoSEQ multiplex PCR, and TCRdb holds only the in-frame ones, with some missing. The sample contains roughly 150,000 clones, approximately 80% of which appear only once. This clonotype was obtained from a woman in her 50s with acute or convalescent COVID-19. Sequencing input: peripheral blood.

CDR3 amino acids: CASSQDNQGYEQYF. The CDR3 nucleotides are TGCGCCAGCAGCCAAGATAATCAGGGCTACGAGCAGTACTTC. The rearrangement links TRBV4-1 to TRBJ2-7; weak D call: TRBD1 (5 bases). The germline V gene encodes CDR1 MGHRA and CDR2 YSYEKL. V shed 0 bases and J shed 3 bases, with 9 bases lying between them. CDR3 size: 14 residues.